The entry below gives a single TCR beta chain sequence along with its context. No antigen is known for it. This sample stems from a study of T cell responses to AZD1222 COVID-19 vaccine. Findings and caveats of the study: Spike-specific TCR repertoires showed rising breadth and depth after two AZD1222 doses. Seropositive status at baseline applied to only a handful of AZD1222 recipients.

The assay was immunoSEQ multiplex PCR, and TCRdb's table has in-frame clones only and misses some. The sample lists 100,000 to 120,000 clones; approximately 92% were seen once. Germline CDR1 KGHSH, CDR2 LQKENI. V shed 4 bases, J shed 4 bases, and the junction held 3 bases outside the gene matches. The CDR3 spans 13 residues. The J gene is TRBJ2-5, the V gene TRBV18; 7 nucleotides agree with TRBD1. This sequence was found in an adult who received the AZD1222 COVID-19 vaccine. Specimen: peripheral blood, collected 28 days after the second AZD1222 dose. The CDR3 DNA reads as TGTGCCAGCTCACATCGACAGGGAGAGACCCAGTACTTC. This translates into CASSHRQGETQYF. The full variable domain, rest sourced from reference TRBV18 and TRBJ2-5, is NAGVMQNPRHLVRRRGQEARLRCSPMKGHSHVYWYRQLPEEGLKFMVYLQKENIIDESGMPKERFSAEFPKEGPSILRIQQVVRGDSAAYFCASSHRQGETQYFGPGTRLLVL.